Shown below are 16 T cell receptor beta chains from a single sample sequenced in a study of blood T cell repertoires in COVID-19. Produced via immunoSEQ multiplex PCR; TCRdb's table is partial and in-frame only. The repertoire consists of around 150,000 clones, with about 80% occurring once and the leading ten covering around a fifth. Sequencing used peripheral blood. The receptors were sampled from an elderly woman with acute or convalescent COVID-19.

The J gene is TRBJ2-7, the V gene TRBV11-1; TRBD2 is a possible D gene (6 bases). Germline V gene sequence: CDR1 SGHAT, CDR2 FQDESV (reference sequence). Between the trimmed V and J ends, which lost 0 bases and 6 bases, there was a span of 12 bases. The CDR3 length is 14 residues. CDR3 in amino acids: CASSLAGGISEQYF. CDR3 DNA sequence: TGTGCCAGCAGCTTAGCGGGGGGAATATCCGAGCAGTACTTC.

The V call is TRBV5-8, the J call TRBJ2-1; 10 bases line up with TRBD2. This CDR3 has 13 amino acids. Germline values: CDR1 SGHTS, CDR2 YDEGEE. V dropped 7 bases and J dropped 10; count of bases not matched to a gene: 8. The CDR3, as DNA: TGTGCCAGCCCTCCCCAGCGGGGGGGAGAGCAGTTCTTC. This encodes CASPPQRGGEQFF.

The chain combines TRBV7-9 with TRBJ2-6; 9 bases agree with TRBD2. The V gene's germline CDR1 is SEHNR and CDR2 FQNEAQ (reference sequence). V trimming: 3 bases; J trimming: 2 bases; junction bases outside the gene matches: 5. CDR3 length equals 17 residues. For the CDR3, the DNA is TGTGCCAGCAGCTTGGAAATAGCGGGAGCTGGGGCCAACGTCCTGACTTTC. Its translation is CASSLEIAGAGANVLTF.

About this clone: The limits of the CDR3 on the DNA are not certain, so only TCRdb's listed CDR3 is given. This rearrangement joins TRBV25-1 to TRBJ1-6; the table's D gene call, TRBD1, was not cross checked with the DNA. The CDR3 is 15 residues long, ends included. Germline V gene sequence: CDR1 MGHDK, CDR2 SYGVNS. Here the CDR3 reads CASSTSRQGNSPLHF.

The V and J genes are TRBV6-5 and TRBJ1-6; 10 bases match TRBD1. The trim removed 4 bases at V and 10 bases at J, leaving 4 bases unmatched. The CDR3 loop spans 14 amino acids. Germline V lookup: CDR1 MNHEY, CDR2 SVGAGI. In DNA, the CDR3 is TGTGCCAGCAGTTCGACAGGGGGCTGGTCACCCCTCCACTTT. Amino acids: CASSSTGGWSPLHF.

This clone was seen just once. The rearrangement joins TRBV5-1 to TRBJ2-7; 7 bases line up with TRBD2. V shed 4 bases and J 1 base; nucleotides not matched to a gene: 5. The CDR3 has 14 residues. Germline V CDR1 and CDR2: SGHRS, YFSETQ. CDR3 residues: CASSDQRGSYEQYF. CDR3 DNA sequence: TGCGCCAGCAGCGATCAGCGGGGATCCTACGAGCAGTACTTC.

Points on this clone: Lacking the conserved final phenylalanine or tryptophan, this CDR3 likely reflects a read error. The limits of the CDR3 on the DNA are not certain, so only TCRdb's listed CDR3 is given. The J gene is TRBJ1-2, the V gene TRBV6-1. Germline V lookup: CDR1 MNHNS, CDR2 SASEGT. The CDR3 is 11 amino acids in total, end residues counted. The CDR3 sequence: CASSEESPTLL.

The rearrangement joins TRBV5-5 to TRBJ2-3; TRBD2 matches at 9 bases. The V segment lost 0 bases and the J segment 1 base; nucleotides outside the gene matches: 6. From germline, CDR1 is SGHKS and CDR2 YYEKEE (reference sequence). CDR3 length equals 17 residues. CDR3 in amino acids: CASSLEVSGSGTDTQYF. For the CDR3, the DNA is TGTGCCAGCAGCTTGGAGGTTAGCGGGAGCGGCACAGATACGCAGTATTTT.

This clone was recorded only once. The chain employs TRBV5-4 and TRBJ1-1; 7 bases agree with TRBD1. The CDR3 totals 12 residues. V gave up 4 bases and J gave up 11 bases; unmatched junction bases: 8. Germline V gene lookup returns CDR1 SGHNT and CDR2 YYREEE (reference sequence). The CDR3 region has the DNA TGTGCCAGCAGCCGCGACAGGGTCGGCGCTTTCTTT. Its protein product is CASSRDRVGAFF.

This sequence joins TRBV4-1 and TRBJ1-2; D unresolved. The CDR3 extends over 14 amino acids. The germline V gene has CDR1 MGHRA and CDR2 YSYEKL. The germline V and J ends were trimmed by 0 bases and 1 base, with 6 bases remaining between them. The CDR3 loop reads CASSQESVNYGYTF. The CDR3 nucleotides read TGCGCCAGCAGCCAAGAGTCGGTTAACTATGGCTACACCTTC.

This clone has a single count. The CDR3 coding sequence is TGTGCCAGCAGCCACTGGGACAGAACCTACGAGCAGTACTTC. Amino acids: CASSHWDRTYEQYF. The rearrangement joins TRBV14 to TRBJ2-7; 7 bases fit TRBD1. V dropped 3 bases and J dropped 2; count of bases not matched to a gene: 4. There are 14 residues in the CDR3. From germline, CDR1 is SGHDN and CDR2 FVKESK.

This clone showed up just a few times. The chain couples TRBV5-4 to TRBJ2-1; D is possibly TRBD1 (6 bases). With 1 base removed from V and 0 bases from J, the gap between germline ends came to 8 bases. The V gene's germline CDR1 is SGHNT and CDR2 YYREEE (reference sequence). The CDR3 runs to 15 residues. CDR3 nucleotide sequence: TGTGCCAGCAGCTTGATGACAGGCTCCTACAATGAGCAGTTCTTC. Translating gives CASSLMTGSYNEQFF.

V and J are TRBV7-8 and TRBJ1-2; tentative D call: TRBD1 (5 bases). Germline values: CDR1 SGHVS, CDR2 FQNEAQ. The V end lost 3 bases, the J end lost 4 bases, and 12 bases lay between the germline ends. The length of the CDR3 is 14 residues. CDR3 amino acids: CASSFGTGVYGYTF. The CDR3 DNA is TGTGCCAGCAGCTTTGGAACAGGAGTCTATGGCTACACCTTC.

This chain connects TRBV6-5 to TRBJ2-7; possibly TRBD2 for D (5 bases). Between the trimmed V and J ends, which lost 0 bases and 3 bases, there was a span of 9 bases. The length of the CDR3 is 14 residues. Germline V lookup: CDR1 MNHEY, CDR2 SVGAGI. DNA of the CDR3: TGTGCCAGCAGTTACTCCGACGGAGGCTACGAGCAGTACTTC. Translation: CASSYSDGGYEQYF.

The rearrangement joins TRBV7-9 to TRBJ2-7, with 7 bases aligning to TRBD2. CDR1 is SEHNR and CDR2 is FQNEAQ in the germline V gene (reference sequence). This CDR3 spans 15 amino acids. With 0 bases clipped from V and 4 bases from J, the junction kept 6 bases outside the gene matches. The CDR3 loop reads CASSLAGGAGYEQYF. CDR3 DNA sequence: TGTGCCAGCAGCTTAGCGGGAGGGGCGGGGTACGAGCAGTACTTC.

This chain joins TRBV6-5 and TRBJ1-5; D is undetermined. This CDR3 spans 13 amino acids. Trimming took 8 bases from V and 0 from J, leaving 8 bases between them. The germline V gene has CDR1 MNHEY and CDR2 SVGAGI. The CDR3 reads CASAQNSNQPQHF. The CDR3 nucleotides read TGTGCCAGCGCACAAAATAGCAATCAGCCCCAGCATTTT.